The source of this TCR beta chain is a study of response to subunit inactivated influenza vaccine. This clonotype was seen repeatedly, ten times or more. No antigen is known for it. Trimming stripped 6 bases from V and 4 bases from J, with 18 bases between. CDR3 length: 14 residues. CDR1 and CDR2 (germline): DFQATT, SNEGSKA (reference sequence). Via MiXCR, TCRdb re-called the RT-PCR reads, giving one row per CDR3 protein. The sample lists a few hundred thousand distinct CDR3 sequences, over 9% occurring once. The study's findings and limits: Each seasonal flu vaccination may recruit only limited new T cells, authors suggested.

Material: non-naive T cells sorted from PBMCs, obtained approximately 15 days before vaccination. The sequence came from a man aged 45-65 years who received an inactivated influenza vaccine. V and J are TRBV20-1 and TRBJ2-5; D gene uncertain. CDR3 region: CSAKTRPGVETQYF. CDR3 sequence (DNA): TGCAGTGCCAAAACAAGGCCAGGCGTAGAGACCCAGTACTTC.